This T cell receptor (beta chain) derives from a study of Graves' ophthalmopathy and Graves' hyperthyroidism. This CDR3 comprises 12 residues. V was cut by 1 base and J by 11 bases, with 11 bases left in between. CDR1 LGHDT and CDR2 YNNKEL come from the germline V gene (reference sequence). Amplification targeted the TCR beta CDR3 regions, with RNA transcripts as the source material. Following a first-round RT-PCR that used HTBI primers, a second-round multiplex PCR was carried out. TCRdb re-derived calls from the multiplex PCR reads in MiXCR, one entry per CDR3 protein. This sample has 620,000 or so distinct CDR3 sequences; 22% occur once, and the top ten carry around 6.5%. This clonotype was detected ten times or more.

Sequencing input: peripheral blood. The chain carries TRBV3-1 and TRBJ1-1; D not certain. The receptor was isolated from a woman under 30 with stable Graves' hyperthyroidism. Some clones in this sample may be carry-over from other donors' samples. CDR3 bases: TGTGCCAGCAGCCAAGGCCGAGAGGTTGCTTTCTTT. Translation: CASSQGREVAFF.